The clone carrying this TCR beta chain has ten or more counts. Its matching antigen is unknown. The sequenced template was RNA, covering the TCR beta CDR3 region. A first-round RT-PCR used HTBI primers, followed by a second-round multiplex PCR. MiXCR, run by TCRdb on the multiplex PCR reads, gives a single entry per CDR3 protein. Among about 620,000 distinct CDR3 sequences listed, about 24% were seen once. The sample originates from a study of Graves' ophthalmopathy and Graves' hyperthyroidism. Across the whole study: The study drew peripheral blood at initial diagnosis, before any treatment.

Study-wide findings and caveats: Ophthalmopathy progression cases were predicted by the model with 70.59% sensitivity and more than 72% specificity.

The CDR3 has 15 residues. V dropped 4 bases and J dropped 2; count of bases not matched to a gene: 3. CDR1 SGHTA and CDR2 FQGNSA come from the germline V gene. Exclusion criteria comprised other autoimmune diseases, uncontrolled infections, pregnancy or lactation in patients. The sequencing sample was made of peripheral blood. The V gene is TRBV7-2, the J gene TRBJ2-5; TRBD2 matches at 11 bases. The sequence came from a woman aged 18-35 years with stable Graves' hyperthyroidism. Some clones in this sample may be carry-over from other donors' samples. The CDR3 region is CASSSTSGSQETQYF. The CDR3 DNA reads as TGTGCCAGCAGCTCCACTAGCGGGAGTCAAGAGACCCAGTACTTC.